The entry below gives a single TCR beta chain sequence along with its context. Data came from immunoSEQ multiplex PCR; TCRdb stores just in-frame clones and leaves some out. Found here are around 50,000 clones, 84% of them singletons; the top ten hold 1% to 1.5%. The data derive from a study of PD-L1 blockade in urothelial cancer. There are 15 residues in the CDR3. Germline CDR1 LNHDA, CDR2 SQIVND (reference sequence). V was pared by 1 base and J by 4 bases, with 14 bases between. Time point meaning: pretreatment peripheral blood. Each patient supplied 1 to 8 pretreatment and on-treatment samples. This specimen consisted of PBMCs, obtained around atezolizumab (anti-PD-L1) treatment. The sequence was collected from a man aged 50-59 years with urothelial cancer. The chain links TRBV19 to TRBJ2-7; D not resolved. The CDR3 loop reads CASSIGAGTAYEQYF. CDR3 sequence (DNA): TGTGCCAGTAGTATAGGGGCAGGCACAGCTTACGAGCAGTACTTC. Based on the CDR3 plus reference TRBV19 and TRBJ2-7, the full variable domain is DGGITQSPKYLFRKEGQNVTLSCEQNLNHDAMYWYRQDPGQGLRLIYYSQIVNDFQKGDIAEGYSVSREKKESFPLTVTSAQKNPTAFYLCASSIGAGTAYEQYFGPGTRLTVT.